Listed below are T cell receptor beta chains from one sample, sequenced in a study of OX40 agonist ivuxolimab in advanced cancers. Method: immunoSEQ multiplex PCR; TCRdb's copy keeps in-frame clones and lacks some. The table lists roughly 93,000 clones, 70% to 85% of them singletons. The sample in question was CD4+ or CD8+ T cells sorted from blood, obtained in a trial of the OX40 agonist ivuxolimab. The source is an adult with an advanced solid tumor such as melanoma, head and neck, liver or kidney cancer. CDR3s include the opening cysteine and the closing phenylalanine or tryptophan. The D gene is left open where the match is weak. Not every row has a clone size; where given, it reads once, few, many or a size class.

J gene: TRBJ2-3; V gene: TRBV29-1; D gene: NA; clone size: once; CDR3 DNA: TGCAGCGTTGTATCCGCAGCTAGCACAGATACGCAGTATTTT; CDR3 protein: CSVVSAASTDTQYF
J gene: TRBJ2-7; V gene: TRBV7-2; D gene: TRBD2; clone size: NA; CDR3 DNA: TGTGCCAGCAGCTTAGGGGTAAGCAGCGGGAGGGTCTACGAGCAGTACTTC; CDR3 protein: CASSLGVSSGRVYEQYF
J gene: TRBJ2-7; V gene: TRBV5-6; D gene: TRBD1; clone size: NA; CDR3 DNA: TGTGCCAGCAGCTCTTATCGGACAGGTACTTCCTACGAGCAGTACTTC; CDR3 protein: CASSSYRTGTSYEQYF
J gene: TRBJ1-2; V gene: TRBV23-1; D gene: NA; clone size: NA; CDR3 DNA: TGCGCCAGCAGTCCCCGGCTCTTTGCCAGGAATGGCTACACCTTC; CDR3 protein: CASSPRLFARNGYTF
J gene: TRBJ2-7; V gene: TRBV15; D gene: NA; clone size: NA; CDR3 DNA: TGTGCCACCAGCAGAGATTTCAGGACCTCCTACGAGCAGTACTTC; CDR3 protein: CATSRDFRTSYEQYF
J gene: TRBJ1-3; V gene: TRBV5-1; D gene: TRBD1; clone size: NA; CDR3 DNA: TGCGCCAGCAGCTCGATAAAGCCCGGGACAGGCTCTGGAAACACCATATATTTT; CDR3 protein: CASSSIKPGTGSGNTIYF
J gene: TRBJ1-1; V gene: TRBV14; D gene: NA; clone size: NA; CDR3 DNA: TGTGCCAGCACTGCGTCCTATATGAACACTGAAGCTTTCTTT; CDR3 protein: CASTASYMNTEAFF
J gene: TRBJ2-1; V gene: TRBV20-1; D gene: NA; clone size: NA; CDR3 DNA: TGCAGTGCGACCCTAAACAATGAGCAGTTCTTC; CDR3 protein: CSATLNNEQFF
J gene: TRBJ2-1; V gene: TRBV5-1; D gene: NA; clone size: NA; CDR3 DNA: TGCGCCAGCAGGAAGAGATCGGGTGAGCAGTTCTTC; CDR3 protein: CASRKRSGEQFF
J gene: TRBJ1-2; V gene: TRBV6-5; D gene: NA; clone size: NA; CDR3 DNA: TGTGCCAGCAAGGCACCGGGGATTGGCTATGGCTACACCTTC; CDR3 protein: CASKAPGIGYGYTF
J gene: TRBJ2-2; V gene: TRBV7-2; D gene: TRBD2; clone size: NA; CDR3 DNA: TGTGCCAGCAGCCCCAAGGGGCGGGAGCGTACCGGGGAGCTGTTTTTT; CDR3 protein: CASSPKGRERTGELFF
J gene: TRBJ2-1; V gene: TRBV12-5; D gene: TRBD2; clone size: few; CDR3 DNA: TGTGCTAGTGGTTTCGGTTCAGGAGCGGGAGCGTTACAGGTTGAGCAGTTCTTC; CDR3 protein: CASGFGSGAGALQVEQFF
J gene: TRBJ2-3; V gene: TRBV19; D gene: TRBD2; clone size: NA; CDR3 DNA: TGTGCCAGTAGTACGGGGAGGGTTGATACGCAGTATTTT; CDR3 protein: CASSTGRVDTQYF
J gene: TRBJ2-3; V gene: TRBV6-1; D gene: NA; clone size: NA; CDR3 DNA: TGTGCCAGCAGTGAAGAACGTCCGGGGACGCAGTATTTT; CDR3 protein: CASSEERPGTQYF
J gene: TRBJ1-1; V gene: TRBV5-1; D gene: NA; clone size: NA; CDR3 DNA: TGCGCCAGCAGCTTGGAAGGGGGGGCGAACACTGAAGCTTTCTTT; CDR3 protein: CASSLEGGANTEAFF
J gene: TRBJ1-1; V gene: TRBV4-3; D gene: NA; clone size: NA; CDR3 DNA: TGCGCCAGCAGCCAAGACAGGGGTGATACTGAAGCTTTCTTT; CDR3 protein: CASSQDRGDTEAFF
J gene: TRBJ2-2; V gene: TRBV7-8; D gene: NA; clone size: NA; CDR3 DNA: TGTGCCAGCAGCCTACTCCTCGGCGGGGAGCTGTTTTTT; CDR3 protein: CASSLLLGGELFF
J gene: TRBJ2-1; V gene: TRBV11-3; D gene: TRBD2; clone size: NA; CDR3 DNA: TGTGCCAGCAGCTTAGTAGCGGGGGGGCACAATGAGCAGTTCTTC; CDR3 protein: CASSLVAGGHNEQFF
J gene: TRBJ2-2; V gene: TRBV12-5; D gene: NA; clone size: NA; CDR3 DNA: TGTGCTAGTGGTTTGTGGGGGATTACCGGGGAGCTGTTTTTT; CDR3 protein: CASGLWGITGELFF
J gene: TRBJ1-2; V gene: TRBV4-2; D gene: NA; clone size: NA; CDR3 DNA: TGTGCCAGCAGCCCATCGTTGGGGAGCGGGTATGGCTACACCTTC; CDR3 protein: CASSPSLGSGYGYTF
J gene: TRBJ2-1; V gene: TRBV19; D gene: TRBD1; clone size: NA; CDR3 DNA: TGTGCCAGTAGTATAGACAGGGGGACAGCTAGGATTGAGCAGTTCTTC; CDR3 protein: CASSIDRGTARIEQFF
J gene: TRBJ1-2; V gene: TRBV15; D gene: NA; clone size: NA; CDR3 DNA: TGTGCCACCAGCAGAGGGGGGGGCACCTATGGCTACACCTTC; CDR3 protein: CATSRGGGTYGYTF
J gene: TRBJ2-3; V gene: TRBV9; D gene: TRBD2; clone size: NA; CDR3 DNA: TGTGCCAGCAGCGCCAGCCCGGGACTAGCGGGAAGGACAGATACGCAGTATTTT; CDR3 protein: CASSASPGLAGRTDTQYF
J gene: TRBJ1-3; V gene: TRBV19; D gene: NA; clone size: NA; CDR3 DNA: TGTGCCAGTAGCCGCGCTTGGGGTAACGGAAACACCATATATTTT; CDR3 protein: CASSRAWGNGNTIYF
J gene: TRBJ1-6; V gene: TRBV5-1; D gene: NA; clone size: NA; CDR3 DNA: TGCGCCAGCAGCCCGGAGGCTGATTCACCCCTCCACTTT; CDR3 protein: CASSPEADSPLHF
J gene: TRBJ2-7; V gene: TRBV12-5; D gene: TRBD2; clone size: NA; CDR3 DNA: TGTGCTAGTGCCCCAAGCGGGAGTCTGGGCGAGCAGTACTTC; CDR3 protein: CASAPSGSLGEQYF
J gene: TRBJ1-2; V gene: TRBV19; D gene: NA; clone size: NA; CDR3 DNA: TGTGCCAGTAGTATCCGGGGGCCCATTGGCTACACCTTC; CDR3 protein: CASSIRGPIGYTF
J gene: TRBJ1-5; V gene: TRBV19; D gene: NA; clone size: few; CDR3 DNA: TGTGCCAGTAGTATAGGCCAGCCTGGGGGGCCCCAGCATTTT; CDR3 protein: CASSIGQPGGPQHF
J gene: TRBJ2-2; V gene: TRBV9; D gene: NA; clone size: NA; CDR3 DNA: TGTGCCAGTACCCTCGGAGTGAACACCGGGGAGCTGTTTTTT; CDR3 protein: CASTLGVNTGELFF
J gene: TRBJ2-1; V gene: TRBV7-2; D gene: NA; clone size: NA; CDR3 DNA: TGTGCCAGCAGCCCCTATGGGGAAAGCTCCTACAATGAGCAGTTCTTC; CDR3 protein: CASSPYGESSYNEQFF
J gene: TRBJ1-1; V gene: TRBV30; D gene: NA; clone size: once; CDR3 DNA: TGTGCCTGGGACCCAGTAGGGACGAACACTGAAGCTTTCTTT; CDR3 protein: CAWDPVGTNTEAFF
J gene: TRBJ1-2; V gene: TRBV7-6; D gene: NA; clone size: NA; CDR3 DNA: TGTGCCAGCAGCTTAACGGGGGTAAACGGACAGCACTATGGCTACACCTTC; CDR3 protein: CASSLTGVNGQHYGYTF
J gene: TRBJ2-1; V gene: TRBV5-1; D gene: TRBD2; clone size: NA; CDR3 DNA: TGCGCCAGCAGCCTGCAAGCGGGACCCTACAATGAGCAGTTCTTC; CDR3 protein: CASSLQAGPYNEQFF
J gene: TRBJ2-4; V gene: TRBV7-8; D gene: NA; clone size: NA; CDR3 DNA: TGTGCCAGCAGCTCCGGCTACAACGGGGAAAACATTCAGTACTTC; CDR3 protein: CASSSGYNGENIQYF
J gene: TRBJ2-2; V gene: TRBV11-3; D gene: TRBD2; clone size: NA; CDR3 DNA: TGTGCCAGCAGCTTTAGCGGGGGCACCGGGGAGCTGTTTTTT; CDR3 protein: CASSFSGGTGELFF
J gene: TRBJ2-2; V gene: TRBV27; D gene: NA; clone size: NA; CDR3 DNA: TGTGCCAGCAGTTTGTGGGGGCGCGGCACCGGGGAGCTGTTTTTT; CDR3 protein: CASSLWGRGTGELFF
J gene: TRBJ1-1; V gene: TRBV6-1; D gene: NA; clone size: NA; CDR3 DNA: TGTGCCAGCAGCGTGGGAAGGCGGACTGAAGCTTTCTTT; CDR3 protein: CASSVGRRTEAFF
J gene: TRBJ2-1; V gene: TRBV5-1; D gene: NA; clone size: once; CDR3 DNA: TGCGCCAGCAGCTTGGACAACGGGCCTTACAATGAGCAGTTCTTC; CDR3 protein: CASSLDNGPYNEQFF
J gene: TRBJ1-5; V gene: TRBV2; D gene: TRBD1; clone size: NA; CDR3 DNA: TGTGCCAGCAGTGCAACAGGGGATTATCAGCCCCAGCATTTT; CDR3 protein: CASSATGDYQPQHF
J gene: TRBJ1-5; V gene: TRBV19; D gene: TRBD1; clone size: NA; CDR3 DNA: TGTGCCAGTAGTCCCGACAGGGGAAATCAGCCCCAGCATTTT; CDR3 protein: CASSPDRGNQPQHF
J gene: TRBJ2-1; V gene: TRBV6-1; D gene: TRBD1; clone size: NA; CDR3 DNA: TGTGCCAGCAGTGAACTTCAGGGGGCCCTCACCTACAATGAGCAGTTCTTC; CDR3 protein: CASSELQGALTYNEQFF
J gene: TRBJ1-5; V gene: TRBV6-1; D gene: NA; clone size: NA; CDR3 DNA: TGTGCCAGCAGTGAAGCGGAGTTACAGCCCCAGCATTTT; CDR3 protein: CASSEAELQPQHF